This is a list of T cell receptor beta chains from one sample in a study of shared clonotypes between healthy human individuals. Using immunoSEQ multiplex PCR, the repertoire was profiled, and TCRdb retains in-frame clones only, with some absent. In the table there are about 1,500,000 clones, around 97% of which are singletons. The sample comprised naive CD4+ T cells sorted from blood. These receptors originate from a man aged 30 to 45 in good health. CDR3s include the opening cysteine and the closing phenylalanine or tryptophan. D genes are given only for firm matches. A row's size may be missing; if present it is once, few, many or a size class.

V gene: TRBV5-1; D gene: .; clone size: .; CDR3 length: 15; J gene: TRBJ2-1; CDR3 DNA: TGCGCCAGCAGCTTGTTGTCACTAGCTATGCCTGAGCAGTTCTTC; CDR3 protein: CASSLLSLAMPEQFF
V gene: TRBV18; D gene: TRBD1; clone size: .; CDR3 length: 11; J gene: TRBJ2-7; CDR3 DNA: TGTGCCAGCTCGGACAGGGGCGAGCAGTACTTC; CDR3 protein: CASSDRGEQYF
V gene: TRBV18; D gene: .; clone size: .; CDR3 length: 15; J gene: TRBJ1-5; CDR3 DNA: TGTGCCAGCTCACCCCGGTCGGCGGGCAATCAGCCCCAGCATTTT; CDR3 protein: CASSPRSAGNQPQHF
V gene: TRBV30; D gene: .; clone size: .; CDR3 length: 11; J gene: TRBJ2-7; CDR3 DNA: TGTGCCTGGAGTGCCAATTACGAGCAGTACTTC; CDR3 protein: CAWSANYEQYF
V gene: TRBV28; D gene: TRBD2; clone size: .; CDR3 length: 17; J gene: TRBJ2-2; CDR3 DNA: TGTGCCAGCAGTTTGGTACGACTAGCCCCGAACACCGGGGAGCTGTTTTTT; CDR3 protein: CASSLVRLAPNTGELFF
V gene: TRBV18; D gene: .; clone size: once; CDR3 length: 12; J gene: TRBJ2-1; CDR3 DNA: TGTGCCAGCTCACCAATAGCAGAGGAGCAGTTCTTC; CDR3 protein: CASSPIAEEQFF
V gene: TRBV11-3; D gene: .; clone size: .; CDR3 length: 12; J gene: TRBJ2-2; CDR3 DNA: TGTGCCAGCGGCAAGATTGCCGGGGAGCTGTTTTTT; CDR3 protein: CASGKIAGELFF
V gene: TRBV18; D gene: .; clone size: .; CDR3 length: 13; J gene: TRBJ2-7; CDR3 DNA: TGTGCCAGCTCTGGACTGGTCTCTGACGAGCAGTACTTC; CDR3 protein: CASSGLVSDEQYF
V gene: TRBV5-1; D gene: TRBD2; clone size: once; CDR3 length: 16; J gene: TRBJ2-7; CDR3 DNA: TGCGCCAGCAGCTTGCTAGCGGGGGGCGGTACCTACGAGCAGTACTTC; CDR3 protein: CASSLLAGGGTYEQYF
V gene: TRBV13; D gene: TRBD1; clone size: .; CDR3 length: 17; J gene: TRBJ2-3; CDR3 DNA: TGTGCCAGCAGCTCGGACAGGGGGCCTGGCAGCACAGATACGCAGTATTTT; CDR3 protein: CASSSDRGPGSTDTQYF
V gene: TRBV7-2; D gene: TRBD1; clone size: .; CDR3 length: 16; J gene: TRBJ1-1; CDR3 DNA: TGTGCCAGCAGCCCAACAGACAGGGGAATAAACACTGAAGCTTTCTTT; CDR3 protein: CASSPTDRGINTEAFF
V gene: TRBV27; D gene: TRBD2; clone size: .; CDR3 length: 16; J gene: TRBJ2-3; CDR3 DNA: TGTGCCAGCAGTCTCAGGACTAGCGGGAGTTGGAATACGCAGTATTTT; CDR3 protein: CASSLRTSGSWNTQYF
V gene: TRBV14; D gene: TRBD2; clone size: .; CDR3 length: 16; J gene: TRBJ2-5; CDR3 DNA: TGTGCCAGCAGCCAAGCCGGGACTAGCGGGATTGAAACCCAGTACTTC; CDR3 protein: CASSQAGTSGIETQYF
V gene: TRBV6-5; D gene: .; clone size: .; CDR3 length: 13; J gene: TRBJ2-2; CDR3 DNA: TGTGCCAGCACCCTGGCTCACACCGGGGAGCTGTTTTTT; CDR3 protein: CASTLAHTGELFF
V gene: TRBV15; D gene: .; clone size: .; CDR3 length: 13; J gene: TRBJ1-5; CDR3 DNA: TGTGCCACCAGCAGAGATAGGTACACCTTCCTCCTTTTT; CDR3 protein: CATSRDRYTFLLF